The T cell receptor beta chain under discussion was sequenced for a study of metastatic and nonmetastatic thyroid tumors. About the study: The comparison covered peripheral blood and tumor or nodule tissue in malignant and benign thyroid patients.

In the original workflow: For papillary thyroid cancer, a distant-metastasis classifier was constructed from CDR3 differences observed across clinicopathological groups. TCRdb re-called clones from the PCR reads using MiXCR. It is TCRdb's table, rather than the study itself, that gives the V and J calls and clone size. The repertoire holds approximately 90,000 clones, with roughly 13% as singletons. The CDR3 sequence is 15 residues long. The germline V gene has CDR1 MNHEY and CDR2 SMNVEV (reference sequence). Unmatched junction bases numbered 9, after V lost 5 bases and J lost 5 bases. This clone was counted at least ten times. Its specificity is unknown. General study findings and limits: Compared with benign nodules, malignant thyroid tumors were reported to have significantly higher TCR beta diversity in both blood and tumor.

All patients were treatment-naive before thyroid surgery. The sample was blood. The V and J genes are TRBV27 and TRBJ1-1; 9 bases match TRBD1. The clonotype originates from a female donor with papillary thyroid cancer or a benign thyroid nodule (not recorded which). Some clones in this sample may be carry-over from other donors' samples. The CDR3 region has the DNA TGTGCCAGCAGTGATCCCGGACAGGGGATGACTGAAGCTTTCTTT. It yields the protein CASSDPGQGMTEAFF.